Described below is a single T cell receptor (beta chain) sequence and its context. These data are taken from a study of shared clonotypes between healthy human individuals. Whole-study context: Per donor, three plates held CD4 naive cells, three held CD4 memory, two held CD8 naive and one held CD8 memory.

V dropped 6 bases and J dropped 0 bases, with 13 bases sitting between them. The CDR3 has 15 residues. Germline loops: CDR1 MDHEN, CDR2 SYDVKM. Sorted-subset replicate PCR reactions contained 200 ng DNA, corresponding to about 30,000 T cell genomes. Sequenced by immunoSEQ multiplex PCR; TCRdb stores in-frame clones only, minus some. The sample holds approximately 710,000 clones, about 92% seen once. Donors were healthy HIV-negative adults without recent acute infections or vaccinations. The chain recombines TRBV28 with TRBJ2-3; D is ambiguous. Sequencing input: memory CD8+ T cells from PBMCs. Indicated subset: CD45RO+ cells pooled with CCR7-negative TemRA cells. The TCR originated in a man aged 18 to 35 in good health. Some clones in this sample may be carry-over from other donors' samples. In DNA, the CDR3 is TGTGCCAGCAGCCACGGAGTAGTCAGCACAGATACGCAGTATTTT. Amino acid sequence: CASSHGVVSTDTQYF.